The 17 T cell receptor beta chains given below trace back to one sample, sequenced in a study of cytomegalovirus exposure and HLA in healthy donors. The PCR was carried out with 60 Vbeta primers and 13 Jbeta primers. TCRdb's table, derived via immunoSEQ multiplex PCR, lists solely in-frame clones and lacks some. This sample carries about 160,000 clones, roughly 85% of them seen once, and the ten largest clones take around 1%. The sequencing input was PBMCs. The receptors originated from a woman aged 45-65 years in good health and CMV-seropositive.

The genes are TRBV2 and TRBJ2-7; 9 bases map to TRBD1. This CDR3 region has 14 residues. V dropped 6 bases and J dropped 0; count of bases not matched to a gene: 3. Germline V CDR1 and CDR2: SNHLY, FYNNEI. CDR3 sequence: CASRLTGGSYEQYF. The CDR3 DNA follows: TGTGCCAGCAGGCTGACAGGGGGCTCCTACGAGCAGTACTTC.

The chain is built from TRBV9 and TRBJ1-1; TRBD1 is a possible D gene (5 bases). From germline, CDR1 is SGDLS and CDR2 YYNGEE. Trimming shortened V by 0 bases and J by 5 bases, and 8 bases separated the two germline ends. The CDR3 covers 13 residues. DNA of the CDR3: TGTGCCAGCAGCGTAGCAAGGGGTACTGAAGCTTTCTTT. Its protein is CASSVARGTEAFF.

This chain uses TRBV7-8 with TRBJ2-2; 10 bases align to TRBD2. After removal of 11 bases from V and 5 bases from J, the junction contained 11 bases not matched to a gene. Germline values: CDR1 SGHVS, CDR2 FQNEAQ. This CDR3 region has 15 residues. The CDR3 DNA sequence: TGTGCCGGAAGCGGGGGGGCCCAGAGGACCGGGGAGCTGTTTTTT. Protein sequence: CAGSGGAQRTGELFF.

This chain connects TRBV4-1 to TRBJ1-1; D is uncertain. The germline V gene encodes CDR1 MGHRA and CDR2 YSYEKL. Trimming cost V 0 bases and J 6 bases, with 8 bases left between them. The CDR3 sequence is 13 residues long. CDR3 protein: CASSQDRSAEAFF. The CDR3 DNA sequence: TGCGCCAGCAGCCAAGATAGGAGTGCTGAAGCTTTCTTT.

The chain links TRBV29-1 to TRBJ1-1, with no clear D. Germline V gives CDR1 SQVTM, CDR2 ANQGSEA. V was pared by 5 bases and J by 0 bases, with 13 bases between. The CDR3 is made up of 14 amino acids. The CDR3 sequence is CSVSFRFMNTEAFF. For the CDR3, the DNA is TGCAGCGTTTCTTTCAGATTCATGAACACTGAAGCTTTCTTT.

The genes are TRBV11-1 and TRBJ1-2, with D possibly being TRBD1 (6 bases). Germline V gene data show CDR1 as SGHAT and CDR2 as FQDESV (reference sequence). Between the trimmed V and J ends, which lost 2 bases and 7 bases, there was a span of 14 bases. The CDR3 totals 14 residues. CDR3 region: CASSLTGTPFGYTF. Here the CDR3 DNA reads TGTGCCAGCAGCTTAACAGGGACCCCCTTTGGCTACACCTTC.

V and J are TRBV28 and TRBJ2-3; D is undetermined. V was trimmed by 2 bases and J by 9 bases, leaving 15 bases between them. CDR3 length: 14 amino acids. Germline lookup yields CDR1 MDHEN and CDR2 SYDVKM. The CDR3 DNA is TGTGCCAGCAGTTTAGGGCCTTTTAAAGAGACGCAGTATTTT. Protein product: CASSLGPFKETQYF.

The rearrangement joins TRBV5-8 to TRBJ2-7; 16 bases are shared with TRBD2. CDR3 length: 17 amino acids. V dropped 4 bases and J dropped 3; count of bases not matched to a gene: 7. From germline, CDR1 is SGHTS and CDR2 YDEGEE. Here the CDR3 DNA reads TGTGCCAGCAGCCCGGGACTAGCGGGGGGGATCATCTACGAGCAGTACTTC. This codes for CASSPGLAGGIIYEQYF.

This chain joins TRBV5-4 and TRBJ2-5, with TRBD2 matching 13 bases. Germline CDR1 and CDR2: SGHNT and YYREEE (reference sequence). The CDR3 consists of 13 residues. V shed 10 bases, J shed 4 bases, and the junction held 4 bases outside the gene matches. The DNA for the CDR3 is TGTGCCGGTGGGACTAGCGGGGTAGAGACCCAGTACTTC. This codes for CAGGTSGVETQYF.

J is TRBJ1-5 and V is TRBV28; 8 bases match TRBD1. Germline values: CDR1 MDHEN, CDR2 SYDVKM. J was trimmed by 1 base and V by 9 bases; bases with no gene match: 14. This CDR3 has 17 amino acids. The CDR3 bases are TGTGCCAGTACGATACAGGGGGTGGGCCGGAGCAATCAGCCCCAGCATTTT. Its protein product is CASTIQGVGRSNQPQHF.

The chain is built from TRBV7-8 and TRBJ1-5; D gene unclear. CDR1 and CDR2 from the germline V gene are SGHVS and FQNEAQ. The length of the CDR3 is 14 residues. V was pared by 5 bases and J by 5 bases, with 13 bases between. The CDR3 DNA follows: TGTGCCAGCAGCGCGCTTCTAGCCTATCAGCCCCAGCATTTT. It codes for CASSALLAYQPQHF. Together with reference TRBV7-8 and TRBJ1-5, the CDR3 gives the full variable domain: GAGVSQSPRYKVAKRGQDVALRCDPISGHVSLFWYQQALGQGPEFLTYFQNEAQLDKSGLPSDRFFAERPEGSVSTLKIQRTQQEDSAVYLCASSALLAYQPQHFGDGTRLSIL.

The chain joins TRBV29-1 to TRBJ2-5, with TRBD1 matching 11 bases. The CDR3 has 16 residues. Germline V gene data show CDR1 as SQVTM and CDR2 as ANQGSEA. V trimming: 2 bases; J trimming: 4 bases; junction bases outside the gene matches: 9. The CDR3, as DNA: TGCAGCGTTGAAAAATCAGGGACAGGGGGTCGAGAGACCCAGTACTTC. This codes for CSVEKSGTGGRETQYF.

The CDR3 loop is CASSYSRSDTQYF. DNA of the CDR3: TGTGCCAGCAGTTACTCGAGGTCAGATACGCAGTATTTT. The V gene is TRBV6-5, the J gene TRBJ2-3; D unclear. V lost 0 bases and J 4 bases, leaving 5 bases between the germline ends. The CDR3 totals 13 residues. The germline V gene encodes CDR1 MNHEY and CDR2 SVGAGI.

V is TRBV6-4 and J is TRBJ2-7, with 11 positions matching TRBD2. From germline, CDR1 is MRHNA and CDR2 SNTAGT. The CDR3 length is 16 residues. V shed 4 bases, J shed 4 bases, and the junction held 9 bases outside the gene matches. CDR3 sequence reads: CASSGGTSGRKYEQYF. CDR3 sequence (DNA): TGTGCCAGCAGTGGCGGAACTAGCGGGAGAAAGTACGAGCAGTACTTC.

The CDR3 sequence: CASSLSGRGDQPQHF. The DNA of the CDR3 is TGTGCCAGCAGCTTGTCGGGCAGGGGTGATCAGCCCCAGCATTTT. The V call is TRBV5-5, the J call TRBJ1-5, with D perhaps TRBD1 (6 bases). Germline V gene lookup returns CDR1 SGHKS and CDR2 YYEKEE (reference sequence). The CDR3 is made up of 15 amino acids. V dropped 1 base and J dropped 5 bases, with 13 bases sitting between them.

This clone occurred a few times. V and J are TRBV11-2 and TRBJ1-1, with D possibly TRBD1 on 6 matching bases. This CDR3 contains 13 residues. Per germline, CDR1 SGHAT and CDR2 FQNNGV. V gave up 2 bases and J gave up 6 bases, with 10 bases separating them. As DNA, the CDR3 is TGTGCCAGCAGCTTAAGGGGGGGAGCTGAAGCTTTCTTT. Translating it yields CASSLRGGAEAFF.

The chain recombines TRBV19 with TRBJ1-4, with 8 bases fitting TRBD1. The CDR3 runs to 15 residues. The V gene's germline CDR1 is LNHDA and CDR2 SQIVND (reference sequence). Unmatched junction bases numbered 8, after V lost 4 bases and J lost 7 bases. The CDR3 sequence is CASSRATGGGEKLFF. The CDR3 DNA is TGTGCCAGTAGTAGGGCAACAGGGGGAGGTGAAAAACTGTTTTTT.